The 22 T cell receptor beta chains presented below share a single source sample, sequenced in a study of OX40 agonist ivuxolimab in advanced cancers. Method: immunoSEQ multiplex PCR; TCRdb's copy keeps in-frame clones and lacks some. This table holds more than 15,000 clones, over 65% found once. This material consisted of CD4+ or CD8+ T cells sorted from blood, taken in a trial of the OX40 agonist ivuxolimab. These receptors all stem from an adult with an advanced solid tumor such as melanoma, head and neck, liver or kidney cancer.

As regards this clone: At one of its ends the junction is not consistent with the germline gene, which may arise from a read error. CDR3 protein: CASSPQPGQGELF. The CDR3 coding sequence is TGCGCCAGCAGCCCGCAACCGGGACAGGGGGAGCTTTTT. This chain links TRBV5-1 with TRBJ1-4; 11 nucleotides align to TRBD1. The CDR3 contains 13 residues. CDR1 SGHRS and CDR2 YFSETQ come from the germline V gene.

The DNA for the CDR3 is TGCGCCAGCAGCTTGGGGCAGGGGGCCCCAGATACGCAGTATTTT. Its translation is CASSLGQGAPDTQYF. The chain employs TRBV5-1 and TRBJ2-3; 8 bases are a match to TRBD1. Germline V gene sequence: CDR1 SGHRS, CDR2 YFSETQ. The CDR3 is 15 residues long. V trimming: 0 bases; J trimming: 4 bases; junction bases outside the gene matches: 4.

The genes are TRBV4-3 and TRBJ2-7; D is uncertain. The CDR3 extends over 16 amino acids. V lost 1 base to trimming and J lost 0 bases, with 13 bases between them. Germline V gives CDR1 LGHNA, CDR2 YSLEER. CDR3 region: CASSQGIGKSSYEQYF. As DNA, the CDR3 is TGCGCCAGCAGCCAAGGTATTGGCAAGAGCTCCTACGAGCAGTACTTC.

The DNA of the CDR3 is TGTGCCAGCAGAGCCGATAACGGGGACGGTTACAATGAGCAGTTCTTC. This encodes CASRADNGDGYNEQFF. The chain combines TRBV28 with TRBJ2-1; D tentatively fits TRBD1 or TRBD2 (5 bases each). Trimming pared 6 bases from V and 4 bases from J, leaving 19 bases between. This CDR3 spans 16 amino acids. The V gene's germline CDR1 is MDHEN and CDR2 SYDVKM. The full variable domain, in which reference TRBV28 and TRBJ2-1 provide the parts outside the CDR3, is DVKVTQSSRYLVKRTGEKVFLECVQDMDHENMFWYRQDPGLGLRLIYFSYDVKMKEKGDIPEGYSVSREKKERFSLILESASTNQTSMYLCASRADNGDGYNEQFFGPGTRLTVL.

V gene TRBV5-5 combines with J gene TRBJ1-2; tentative D call: TRBD1 (6 bases). V was cut by 1 base and J by 7 bases, with 23 bases left in between. This CDR3 spans 17 amino acids. Per the germline V gene, CDR1 is SGHKS and CDR2 is YYEKEE (reference sequence). CDR3 DNA sequence: TGTGCCAGCAGCTTGTTTGAACAGAGAGGCCGGGGGGCTGGCTACACCTTC. Protein product: CASSLFEQRGRGAGYTF.

The rearrangement uses TRBV30 and TRBJ1-2; 9 nucleotides line up with TRBD1. This CDR3 region has 14 residues. The junction had 6 bases not matched to a gene; V was cut back by 5 bases and J by 2 bases. Germline CDR1 GTSNPN, CDR2 SVGIG (reference sequence). The CDR3 DNA reads as TGTGCCTGGCGACCCGGGACAGGGAACTATGGCTACACCTTC. It yields the protein CAWRPGTGNYGYTF.

The chain joins TRBV7-3 to TRBJ2-2; D gene unclear. Trimming cost V 7 bases and J 6 bases, with 15 bases left between them. CDR3 length: 14 residues. The germline V gene has CDR1 SGHTA and CDR2 FQGTGA. The CDR3 region is CASTLGPGAGELFF. CDR3 nucleotide sequence: TGTGCCAGCACCCTCGGTCCTGGTGCCGGGGAGCTGTTTTTT.

This chain links TRBV27 with TRBJ2-6; D remains ambiguous. V was pared by 8 bases and J by 2 bases, with 10 bases between. The germline V gene encodes CDR1 MNHEY and CDR2 SMNVEV (reference sequence). The CDR3 totals 14 residues. Written as DNA, the CDR3 is TGTGCCAGCGGGGTGACCGCTGGGGCCAACGTCCTGACTTTC. It codes for CASGVTAGANVLTF.

This clone was seen a handful of times. The chain recombines TRBV19 with TRBJ1-1, with D uncertain. Germline V lookup: CDR1 LNHDA, CDR2 SQIVND (reference sequence). CDR3 length: 14 residues. V was cut by 5 bases and J by 3 bases, with 13 bases left in between. The CDR3 reads CASSSPDAYTEAFF. DNA of the CDR3: TGTGCCAGTAGTTCACCGGACGCGTACACTGAAGCTTTCTTT.

The J gene is TRBJ2-1, the V gene TRBV19; D gene unclear. Germline V gene lookup returns CDR1 LNHDA and CDR2 SQIVND (reference sequence). This CDR3 contains 14 residues. V was pared by 3 bases and J by 3 bases, with 9 bases between. The CDR3 is CASSMAGGYNEQFF. The CDR3 DNA is TGTGCCAGTAGTATGGCTGGCGGCTACAATGAGCAGTTCTTC.

V and J are TRBV4-3 and TRBJ2-1, with 9 bases aligning to TRBD1. V was pared by 4 bases and J by 8 bases, with 6 bases of the junction left unmatched. Germline values: CDR1 LGHNA, CDR2 YSLEER. The CDR3 is made up of 14 amino acids. The CDR3 protein is CASSPGTGIHEQFF. The CDR3 nucleotides read TGCGCCAGCAGCCCCGGGACAGGGATCCATGAGCAGTTCTTC.

This rearrangement joins TRBV10-3 to TRBJ2-7; no clear D gene. V dropped 2 bases and J dropped 3 bases, with 5 bases sitting between them. This CDR3 is 12 amino acids long. Germline V gene lookup returns CDR1 ENHRY and CDR2 SYGVKD. CDR3 loop: CAISEEDYEQYF. CDR3 DNA sequence: TGTGCCATCAGTGAGGAGGACTACGAGCAGTACTTC.

This chain links TRBV27 with TRBJ2-5; 12 positions match TRBD2. The J call could be wrong; TRBJ2-7 is a better fit for the DNA end. Germline lookup yields CDR1 MNHEY and CDR2 SMNVEV (reference sequence). The length of the CDR3 is 14 residues. Here the CDR3 reads CASSPRLAGDEQYF. The CDR3 DNA reads TGTGCCAGCAGTCCGAGACTAGCGGGAGACGAGCAGTACTTC.

In its sample, this clone was seen a few times. V gene TRBV29-1 combines with J gene TRBJ1-6; no reliable D call. Trimming removed 5 bases at V and 5 bases at J, with 10 bases between. From germline, CDR1 is SQVTM and CDR2 ANQGSEA. The length of the CDR3 is 13 residues. CDR3 sequence: CSVSTGNNSPLHF. DNA for the CDR3: TGCAGCGTTTCGACGGGCAATAATTCACCCCTCCACTTT.

This chain links TRBV6-1 with TRBJ1-5, with 8 bases fitting TRBD1. The trim removed 5 bases at V and 5 bases at J, leaving 2 bases unmatched. CDR1 and CDR2 (germline): MNHNS, SASEGT. The CDR3 runs to 13 residues. Written as DNA, the CDR3 is TGTGCCAGCAGTAAGACAGGGGATCAGCCCCAGCATTTT. Protein sequence: CASSKTGDQPQHF.

The V and J genes are TRBV7-2 and TRBJ2-1; possibly TRBD2 for D (5 bases). The V end was cut by 5 bases, the J end by 10 bases, with 18 bases between. In germline, CDR1 is SGHTA, CDR2 FQGNSA. The CDR3 runs to 14 residues. CDR3 nucleotide sequence: TGTGCCAGCAGCGAGTCCGGGATGAACCTGGAGCAGTTCTTC. Protein sequence: CASSESGMNLEQFF.

CDR3 sequence: CASSLGGLRGTDTQYF. The CDR3 DNA sequence: TGCGCCAGCAGCTTGGGGGGGCTCAGAGGCACAGATACGCAGTATTTT. The gene calls are TRBV5-1 and TRBJ2-3; tentative D call: TRBD1 (6 bases). Germline-derived CDR1 and CDR2 are SGHRS and YFSETQ. CDR3 size: 16 residues. Deletions cut 0 bases from V and 1 base from J, with 12 bases between.

The chain combines TRBV18 with TRBJ1-1; no clear D. The CDR3 contains 13 residues. Trimming took off 3 bases at V and 5 bases at J, with 10 bases between the two ends. The germline V gene encodes CDR1 KGHSH and CDR2 LQKENI. The CDR3 DNA is TGTGCCAGCTCACCCCCCGGATTTACTGAAGCTTTCTTT. This translates into CASSPPGFTEAFF. Full variable domain (rest looked up from reference TRBV18 and TRBJ1-1): NAGVMQNPRHLVRRRGQEARLRCSPMKGHSHVYWYRQLPEEGLKFMVYLQKENIIDESGMPKERFSAEFPKEGPSILRIQQVVRGDSAAYFCASSPPGFTEAFFGQGTRLTVV.

This sequence joins TRBV6-5 and TRBJ2-7; D gene unclear. Between the trimmed V and J ends, which lost 2 bases and 3 bases, there was a span of 11 bases. This CDR3 is built from 14 residues. Per germline, CDR1 MNHEY and CDR2 SVGAGI. The chain's CDR3 is CASSYTLGNYEQYF. The CDR3 DNA follows: TGTGCCAGCAGTTACACCTTGGGTAACTACGAGCAGTACTTC.

The rearrangement joins TRBV28 to TRBJ2-1, with 9 bases aligning to TRBD1. CDR1 and CDR2 from the germline V gene are MDHEN and SYDVKM. V shed 3 bases and J 0 bases; nucleotides not matched to a gene: 18. CDR3 size: 21 residues. In DNA, the CDR3 is TGTGCCAGCAGTTTCGAATCGGGGGACAGGGCAGCATATCGCTCCTACAATGAGCAGTTCTTC. Protein product: CASSFESGDRAAYRSYNEQFF. Drawing the rest from reference TRBV28 and TRBJ2-1, the complete variable domain is DVKVTQSSRYLVKRTGEKVFLECVQDMDHENMFWYRQDPGLGLRLIYFSYDVKMKEKGDIPEGYSVSREKKERFSLILESASTNQTSMYLCASSFESGDRAAYRSYNEQFFGPGTRLTVL.

This rearrangement joins TRBV28 to TRBJ2-3; tentative D call: TRBD1 (6 bases). Germline lookup yields CDR1 MDHEN and CDR2 SYDVKM. The V end lost 4 bases, the J end lost 2 bases, and 13 bases lay between the germline ends. The CDR3 has 15 residues. Here the CDR3 DNA reads TGTGCCAGCAGTTCACCGGACAGCTACACAGATACGCAGTATTTT. It encodes CASSSPDSYTDTQYF.

The J gene is TRBJ1-6, the V gene TRBV13, with D unclear. CDR1 and CDR2 (germline): PRHDT, FYEKMQ (reference sequence). CDR3 length: 12 residues. The V and J ends lost 4 bases and 4 bases respectively, with 2 bases between them. The CDR3 sequence is CASSSYNSPLHF. CDR3 bases: TGTGCCAGCAGCTCATATAATTCACCCCTCCACTTT.